A single count supports the clone carrying this T cell receptor (beta chain). Its antigen remains unidentified. The data derive from a study of cytomegalovirus exposure and HLA in healthy donors. Study-level points and caveats: Researchers reported from a later analysis that most CMV-associated TCR beta chains appeared HLA-restricted. Association of 16,951 TCR beta sequences with HLA alleles was found at 0.05 false discovery rate in a later analysis.

CDR1 and CDR2 from the germline V gene are LGHNA and YNFKEQ. There are 17 residues in the CDR3. With 1 base removed from V and 0 bases from J, the gap between germline ends came to 10 bases. Researchers ran the PCR with 60 Vbeta and 13 Jbeta primers. The repertoire was sequenced with immunoSEQ multiplex PCR; TCRdb's copy has only in-frame clones and lacks some. The sample has 200,000 to 300,000 clones; roughly 82% are singletons. The clonotype was recovered from a woman aged 40-49 years in good health and CMV-seropositive. The gene calls are TRBV4-2 and TRBJ2-6, with a weak D call TRBD2 (7 bases). The specimen was PBMCs. CDR3 sequence: CASSQGAGASGANVLTF. CDR3 in DNA: TGTGCCAGCAGCCAAGGGGCGGGGGCCTCTGGGGCCAACGTCCTGACTTTC.